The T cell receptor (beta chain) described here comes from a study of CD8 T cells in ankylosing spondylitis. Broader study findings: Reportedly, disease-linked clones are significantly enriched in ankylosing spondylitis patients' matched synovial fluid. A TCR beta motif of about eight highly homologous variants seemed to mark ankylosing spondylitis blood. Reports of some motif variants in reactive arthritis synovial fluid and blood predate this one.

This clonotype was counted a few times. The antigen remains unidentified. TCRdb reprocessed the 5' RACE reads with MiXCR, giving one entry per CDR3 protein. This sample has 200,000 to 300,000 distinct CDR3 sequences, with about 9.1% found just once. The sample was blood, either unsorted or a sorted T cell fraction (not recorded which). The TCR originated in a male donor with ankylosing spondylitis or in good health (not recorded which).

CDR3 residues: CASSRGRTETNSPLHF. CDR3 nucleotides: TGCGCCAGCAGCCGGGGACGGACAGAAACCAATTCACCCCTCCACTTT. The rearrangement joins TRBV4-3 to TRBJ1-6; tentatively, D is TRBD1 (6 bases). V dropped 4 bases and J dropped 7 bases, with 17 bases sitting between them. The CDR3 is made up of 16 amino acids. CDR1 is LGHNA and CDR2 is YSLEER in the germline V gene.